The T cell receptor (beta chain) under discussion was sequenced for a study of human versus mouse CDR3 diversity and MHC coevolution. Study results and caveats: Humans had the largest estimated TCR beta repertoire, around 1.6 million clonotypes.

In regard to this clone: No antigen is known for it.

The method was immunoSEQ multiplex PCR; TCRdb's version includes in-frame clones alone and lacks a portion of them. The data contain roughly 81,000 clones, around 93% of them singletons. The V gene's germline CDR1 is KGHSH and CDR2 LQKENI. The length of the CDR3 is 12 residues. Trimming pared 3 bases from V and 5 bases from J, leaving 7 bases between. This receptor was obtained from a person aged 30 to 69 in good health. The chain employs TRBV18 and TRBJ1-2; D uncertain. Source material: naive CD4+ T cells from blood. Stated subset: CD45RO-negative CD62L-positive naive CD4 T cells. The CDR3 bases are TGTGCCAGCTCACCTGGACTTTATGGCTACACCTTC. Protein: CASSPGLYGYTF.